Listed below are T cell receptor beta chains from one sample, sequenced in a study of T cell responses to AZD1222 COVID-19 vaccine. TCRdb's copy holds only in-frame clones and misses some; the assay was immunoSEQ multiplex PCR. Of over 150,000 clones listed, around 87% are singletons. Sequencing used peripheral blood, obtained on day 0 of AZD1222 vaccination. The receptors stem from an adult in good health. Each CDR3 is given with its conserved first and last residue. A D gene is named only where the DNA matches it firmly. Clone size, where shown, is once, few, many, or a class for clones that have expanded.

D,length,J,size,V,CDR3,DNA
.,14,TRBJ1-2,.,TRBV28,CASSPYTGGDGYTF,TGTGCCAGCAGTCCCTACACGGGCGGGGATGGCTACACCTTC
.,12,TRBJ1-1,.,TRBV5-8,CASSLGATEAFF,TGTGCCAGCAGCTTGGGGGCGACTGAAGCTTTCTTT
.,13,TRBJ2-3,.,TRBV18,CASSPGEADTQYF,TGTGCCAGCTCACCGGGTGAGGCAGATACGCAGTATTTT
.,15,TRBJ2-7,.,TRBV27,CASSLLPSVPYEQYF,TGTGCCAGCAGTTTATTGCCTAGCGTACCTTACGAGCAGTACTTC
TRBD2,14,TRBJ2-1,.,TRBV7-9,CASNLRGERDEQFF,TGTGCCAGCAACCTCCGGGGGGAGCGTGATGAGCAGTTCTTC
TRBD2,14,TRBJ2-7,.,TRBV6-5,CASKAGRSSYEQYF,TGTGCCAGCAAAGCGGGAAGAAGCTCCTACGAGCAGTACTTC
.,13,TRBJ2-3,.,TRBV12-3/TRBV12-4,CASSGHRTDTQYF,TGTGCCAGCTCGGGACACCGCACAGATACGCAGTATTTT
TRBD1,15,TRBJ1-5,.,TRBV19,CASSPDRGGNQPQHF,TGTGCCAGTAGCCCCGACAGGGGCGGAAATCAGCCCCAGCATTTT
.,13,TRBJ1-6,once,TRBV6-5,CASRRPYNSPLHF,TGTGCCAGTCGCCGGCCCTATAATTCACCCCTCCACTTT
TRBD2,12,TRBJ2-1,.,TRBV29-1,CSSRTSVNEQFF,TGCAGCTCCCGGACTAGCGTTAATGAGCAGTTCTTC
.,15,TRBJ2-3,.,TRBV11-2,CASSSRGTPTDTQYF,TGTGCCAGCAGCTCGAGAGGGACCCCCACAGATACGCAGTATTTT
TRBD1,17,TRBJ1-6,.,TRBV28,CASSLSHLQGPLRPLHF,TGTGCCAGCAGTTTGAGCCACCTACAGGGGCCCCTTAGACCCCTCCACTTT
.,14,TRBJ2-1,.,TRBV30,CAWDPNGNYNEQFF,TGTGCCTGGGACCCTAATGGGAATTACAATGAGCAGTTCTTC
.,15,TRBJ1-2,.,TRBV28,CASSLLTGANYGYTF,TGTGCCAGCAGTTTATTGACCGGGGCTAACTATGGCTACACCTTC
.,13,TRBJ2-1,.,TRBV3-1/TRBV3-2,CASSQLATNEQFF,TGTGCCAGCAGCCAACTAGCAACGAATGAGCAGTTCTTC
.,14,TRBJ2-7,.,TRBV19,CASSTQTALGEQYF,TGTGCCAGTAGTACCCAGACAGCTTTGGGGGAGCAGTACTTC
.,16,TRBJ2-3,.,TRBV19,CASSIKPGLSTDTQYF,TGTGCCAGTAGTATCAAGCCGGGGCTTAGCACAGATACGCAGTATTTT
.,15,TRBJ1-1,once,TRBV6-5,CASSPAGTANTEAFF,TGTGCCAGCAGTCCGGCTGGGACGGCGAACACTGAAGCTTTCTTT
.,16,TRBJ1-2,.,TRBV18,CASSPLEVPANYGYTF,TGTGCCAGCTCACCTCTTGAAGTGCCAGCTAACTATGGCTACACCTTC
.,15,TRBJ2-7,.,TRBV2,CASSATGRGGHEQYF,TGTGCCAGCAGTGCTACGGGTCGCGGAGGCCACGAGCAGTACTTC
.,12,TRBJ2-7,.,TRBV2,CASRYGSYEQYF,TGTGCCAGCAGGTACGGCTCCTACGAGCAGTACTTC
.,12,TRBJ2-7,few,TRBV5-5,CASSLGVNEQYF,TGTGCCAGCAGCTTGGGCGTGAACGAGCAGTACTTC
.,15,TRBJ1-3,.,TRBV3-1/TRBV3-2,CASSSRGAPGNTIYF,TGTGCCAGCAGTTCTCGGGGGGCCCCCGGAAACACCATATATTTT
.,13,TRBJ1-6,.,TRBV9,CASSVEDNSPLHF,TGTGCCAGCAGCGTAGAGGACAATTCACCCCTCCACTTT
.,14,TRBJ2-3,.,TRBV7-9,CASSLSGPADTQYF,TGTGCCAGCAGCTTATCTGGGCCCGCAGATACGCAGTATTTT
TRBD1,14,TRBJ1-1,.,TRBV19,CASRSTGMNTEAFF,TGTGCCAGTAGATCGACAGGGATGAACACTGAAGCTTTCTTT
.,14,TRBJ1-4,.,TRBV2,CASNWGQGGEKLFF,TGTGCCAGCAATTGGGGGCAGGGAGGTGAAAAACTGTTTTTT
TRBD1,16,TRBJ1-1,.,TRBV28,CASMGQVLGRNTEAFF,TGTGCCAGCATGGGACAGGTACTCGGTCGGAACACTGAAGCTTTCTTT
.,14,TRBJ2-7,.,TRBV5-4,CASSPTDRTYEQYF,TGTGCCAGCAGCCCAACGGACAGAACCTACGAGCAGTACTTC
TRBD2,15,TRBJ2-3,.,TRBV7-9,CASSQLAGVPDTQYF,TGTGCCAGCAGCCAATTAGCGGGAGTCCCAGATACGCAGTATTTT
.,17,TRBJ2-1,.,TRBV7-2,CASSLNWDRAGNNEQFF,TGTGCCAGCAGCTTAAACTGGGATCGGGCGGGCAACAATGAGCAGTTCTTC
.,14,TRBJ2-3,.,TRBV28,CATGGPLRTDTQYF,TGTGCCACAGGCGGCCCCCTGCGGACAGATACGCAGTATTTT